This T cell receptor (beta chain) is drawn from a study of cytomegalovirus exposure and HLA in healthy donors. The PCR made use of 60 Vbeta and 13 Jbeta primers. Profiled with immunoSEQ multiplex PCR; TCRdb holds only in-frame clones, not every one. The sample contains about 120,000 clones, roughly 77% of which appear only once. This clone came up a few times. Other DNA sequences in the same sample also yield this CDR3. V lost 4 bases and J lost 5, with 12 bases in between. The CDR3 runs to 14 residues. Germline values: CDR1 SGHNT, CDR2 YYREEE (reference sequence). This rearrangement joins TRBV5-4 to TRBJ2-2, with TRBD1 as a possible D gene (5 bases). This sequence originates from a man aged 35 to 55 in good health and CMV-seronegative. The sample was PBMCs. The CDR3: CASSPGLVTGELFF. In DNA form, the CDR3 reads TGTGCCAGCAGCCCAGGGCTGGTTACCGGGGAGCTGTTTTTT.